This entry concerns a single T cell receptor (beta chain). Its antigen remains unknown. The germline gene is not matched at one end of the junction; a read error may be the cause. Distinct nucleotide sequences in the sample also encode this CDR3. Researchers isolated CD4+ and CD8+ cells by positive magnetic bead selection and then checked their purity by flow cytometry. CDR3 size: 12 residues. CDR1 is SEHNR and CDR2 is FQNEAQ in the germline V gene (reference sequence). Using immunoSEQ multiplex PCR, the repertoire was profiled, and TCRdb retains in-frame clones only, with some absent. This sample has tens of thousands of clones, with roughly 86% found just once. These data belong to a study of somatic mutations in cytotoxic T cells in rheumatoid arthritis. As for the study in general: After diagnosis, patient blood (approximately 30 ml EDTA) was drawn right away, before any treatment was given. General study points: Reported slight underrepresentation of TRBV07 in rheumatoid arthritis patients was not subjected to multiple-comparison adjustment.

The TCR was taken from an adult with rheumatoid arthritis. The sample consisted of CD8+ T cells sorted from blood. The gene calls are TRBV7-9 and TRBJ2-5, with D hard to call. DNA for the CDR3: TGTGCCAGTAAGGTAGACACAGAGACTCAGTACTTC. Protein: CASKVDTETQYF.